This T cell receptor (beta chain) was captured by sequencing in a study of shared clonotypes between healthy human individuals. Sequenced by immunoSEQ multiplex PCR; TCRdb stores in-frame clones only, minus some. Among 2 million to 3 million clones listed, roughly 93% were seen once. Study-wide findings and caveats: Non-shared clonotypes were found to have lower generation probabilities than the clonotypes that were shared by all four of the sorted-subset donors.

Concerning this clone itself: What it recognizes is unknown.

Both subsets, CD45RA+ naive and CD45RA-negative memory, were split from the CD4+ cells. This CDR3 is 17 amino acids long. V shed 0 bases and J shed 2 bases, with 14 bases lying between them. The germline CDR1 and CDR2 sequences are LNHNV and YYDKDF (reference sequence). The origin of this receptor is a man aged 18 to 30 in good health. Some clones in this sample may be carry-over from other donors' samples. The chain uses TRBV15 and TRBJ1-5; D possibly corresponds to TRBD1 (5 bases). Sequenced sample: naive CD4+ T cells from PBMCs. Specified subset: CD45RA+ positively selected. CDR3 in DNA: TGTGCCACCAGCAGAGATCGGGTGGGAGGGGGCAATCAGCCCCAGCATTTT. Amino acid sequence: CATSRDRVGGGNQPQHF.